This is a list of T cell receptor beta chains from one sample in a study of control samples from healthy donors and cancer patients. Libraries were prepared by immunoSEQ multiplex PCR; TCRdb keeps only in-frame clonotypes and omits some of them. The table includes 90,000 or so clones, roughly 90% detected once. Sequenced: blood. The receptors were sampled from a woman in her seventies in good health. The CDR3 runs from the conserved cysteine through the conserved F or W.

V gene	J gene	CDR3 protein
TRBV30	TRBJ1-6	CAWRQGDYNSPLHF
TRBV24-1	TRBJ2-1	CATSDPSGTGGNEQFF
TRBV6-6	TRBJ1-5	CASSYSGTNNQPQHF
TRBV9	TRBJ1-3	CASSGSGGSGNTIYF
TRBV5-1	TRBJ1-1	CASSSDSFEAFF
TRBV29-1	TRBJ1-3	CSVGLGQSGNTIYF
TRBV7-9	TRBJ1-2	CASGTGYGYTF
TRBV7-2	TRBJ2-3	CASSLVAGTDTQYF
TRBV2	TRBJ1-6	CASTASSYNSPLHF
TRBV6-6	TRBJ1-4	CASSLGTGGGEKLFF
TRBV4-1	TRBJ1-6	CASSQDYGGLSPLHF
TRBV7-9	TRBJ2-1	CASSLQAESEQFF
TRBV6-5	TRBJ2-3	CASSYSGLAGVGTQYF
TRBV2	TRBJ1-5	CASSATGVYQPQHF
TRBV29-1	TRBJ1-5	CSVATDSNQPQHF
TRBV30	TRBJ2-2	CAWSTPRGSTGELFF
TRBV9	TRBJ1-1	CASSVVPDRDTEAFF
TRBV5-8	TRBJ1-2	CASSPGQPNYGYTF
TRBV5-1	TRBJ2-1	CASSPQGSYNEQFF
TRBV7-3	TRBJ2-7	CASSEGGESANEQYF
TRBV13	TRBJ1-1	CASSKGQGENTEAFF
TRBV6-6	TRBJ1-2	CASSPGRGYGYTF
TRBV27	TRBJ1-2	CASSSPNRGGYTF
TRBV7-9	TRBJ1-1	CASSLTGHWNTEAFF
TRBV7-3	TRBJ1-2	CASGTDYGYTF
TRBV6-2/TRBV6-3	TRBJ1-2	CASSSTTGQRQLLFNYGYTF
TRBV27	TRBJ2-7	CATAGKAGYEQYF
TRBV15	TRBJ2-1	CATSRDGVENNEQFF
TRBV4-1	TRBJ2-1	CASSHGLAGVYNEQFF
TRBV24-1	TRBJ1-1	CATSDPGRPEAFF
TRBV5-5	TRBJ2-7	CASSLGGQGPREQYF
TRBV19	TRBJ1-5	CASRARDRNQPQHF
TRBV18	TRBJ1-1	CASSPPRQMNTEAFF
TRBV7-2	TRBJ2-7	CASAYDTSGNRYEQYF
TRBV2	TRBJ2-2	CASSGLGATGELFF
TRBV9	TRBJ1-3	CASSVEGSGNTIYF
TRBV6-2/TRBV6-3	TRBJ2-1	CASSRGLVSNEQFF
TRBV7-2	TRBJ2-7	CASSLAGLSEQYF
TRBV6-5	TRBJ1-2	CASSPGAPTGYTF
TRBV19	TRBJ1-1	CASSIGSANTEAFF
TRBV15	TRBJ2-7	CATSRDLGSSYEQYF